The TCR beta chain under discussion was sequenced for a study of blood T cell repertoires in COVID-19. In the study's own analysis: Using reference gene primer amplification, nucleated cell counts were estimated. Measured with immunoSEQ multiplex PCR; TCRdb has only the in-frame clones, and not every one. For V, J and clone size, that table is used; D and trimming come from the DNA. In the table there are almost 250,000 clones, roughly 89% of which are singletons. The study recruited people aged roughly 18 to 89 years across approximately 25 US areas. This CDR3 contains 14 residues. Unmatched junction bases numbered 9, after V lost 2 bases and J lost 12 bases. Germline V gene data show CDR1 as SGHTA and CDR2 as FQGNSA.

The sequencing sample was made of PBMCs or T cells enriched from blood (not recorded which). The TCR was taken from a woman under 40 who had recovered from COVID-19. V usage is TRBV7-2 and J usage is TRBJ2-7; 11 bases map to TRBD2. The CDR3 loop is CASSLTLAGGRAYF. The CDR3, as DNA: TGTGCCAGCAGCTTAACCCTAGCGGGAGGTCGGGCGTACTTC.